The clone carrying this TCR beta chain was picked up many times. Its antigen is unidentified. Germline V lookup: CDR1 MDHEN, CDR2 SYDVKM. V trimming: 3 bases; J trimming: 8 bases; junction bases outside the gene matches: 11. This CDR3 is 16 amino acids long. TCRdb called the reads again in MiXCR, with one record for every CDR3 protein. The data show around 710,000 distinct CDR3 sequences, with 29% seen just once and around 12% held by the top ten. This entry comes from a study of T cell repertoires in cytomegalovirus infection. The chain combines TRBV28 with TRBJ2-1; 9 positions agree with TRBD2. The receptor comes from a human donor in good health (CMV status not recorded). Some clones in this sample may be carry-over from other donors' samples. Source: cultured CD8+ T cells from PBMCs, taken from culture after CMV antigen stimulation. The CDR3 DNA sequence: TGTGCCAGCAGTTTCCTGGGGGCGGGGGGGCGTGATGAGCAGTTCTTC. It is translated as CASSFLGAGGRDEQFF.